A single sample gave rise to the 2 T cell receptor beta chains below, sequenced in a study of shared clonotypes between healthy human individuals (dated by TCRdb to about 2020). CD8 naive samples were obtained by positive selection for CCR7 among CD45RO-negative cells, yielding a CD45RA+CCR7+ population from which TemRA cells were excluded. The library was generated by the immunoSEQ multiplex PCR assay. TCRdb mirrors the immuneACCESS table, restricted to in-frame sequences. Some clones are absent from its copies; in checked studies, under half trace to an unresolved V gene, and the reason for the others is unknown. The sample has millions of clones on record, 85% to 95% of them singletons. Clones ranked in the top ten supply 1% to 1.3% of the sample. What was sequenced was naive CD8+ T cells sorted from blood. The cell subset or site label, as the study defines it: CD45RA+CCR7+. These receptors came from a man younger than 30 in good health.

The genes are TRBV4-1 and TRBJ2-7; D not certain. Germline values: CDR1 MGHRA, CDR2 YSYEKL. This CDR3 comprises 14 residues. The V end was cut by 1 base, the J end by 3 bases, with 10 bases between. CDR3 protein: CASSQVKGYYEQYF. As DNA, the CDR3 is TGCGCCAGCAGCCAAGTCAAGGGATACTACGAGCAGTACTTC.

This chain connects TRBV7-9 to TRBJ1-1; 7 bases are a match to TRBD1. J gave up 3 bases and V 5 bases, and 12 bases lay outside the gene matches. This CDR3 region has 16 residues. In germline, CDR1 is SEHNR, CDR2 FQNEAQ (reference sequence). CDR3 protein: CASSPFNRGGDTEAFF. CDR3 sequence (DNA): TGTGCCAGCAGCCCATTCAACAGGGGTGGGGACACTGAAGCTTTCTTT.